These T cell receptor beta chains were read from a single sample in a study of T cells in Graves' hyperthyroidism and ophthalmopathy. One entry per CDR3 protein results from TCRdb running MiXCR on the multiplex PCR reads. The sample records around 700,000 distinct CDR3 sequences, about 17% being singletons. The source material was blood. These receptor sequences come from a woman between 45 and 60 years old with Graves' hyperthyroidism that later progressed to Graves' ophthalmopathy. The CDR3 runs from the conserved cysteine through the conserved F or W.

v_call | cdr3_aa
TRBV12-3/TRBV12-4 | CASSTTFGGSEAFF
TRBV20-1 | CSAPGQAYQPQHF
TRBV5-8 | CASSFSISGNTIYF
TRBV5-1 | CASSLEGWQSPLHF
TRBV12-3/TRBV12-4 | CASSSGPLNTGELFF
TRBV18 | CASSPSAGPNTEAFF
TRBV12-3/TRBV12-4 | CASSLTGQRGEALHF
TRBV12-3/TRBV12-4 | CASSSGGLGELFF
TRBV11-2 | CASSLGARFYGYTF
TRBV20-1 | CSARDREGADSYTQYF
TRBV5-1 | CASSLAGHPNTEAFF
TRBV10-2 | CASSGRTSGSLPDTQYF
TRBV15 | CATSGAPNTGELFF
TRBV6-1 | CASGGLAGKLTGELFF
TRBV6-2/TRBV6-3 | CASRANRGQNEQFF
TRBV6-1 | CASSEFGGQNNYGYTF
TRBV19 | CASSIFRDYQPQHF
TRBV6-1 | CASNPGTIATDTQYF
TRBV2 | CASTVDGENQPQHF
TRBV6-1 | CASTNRKTYEQYF
TRBV30 | CAWRLTGRGQPQHF
TRBV9 | CASSVDPTGFGNTIYF
TRBV12-3/TRBV12-4 | CATSRTTWNTGELFF
TRBV11-3 | CASSLDTSGTDTQYF
TRBV27 | CASSLSATGRNYGYTF
TRBV10-3 | CAISPGHNNGLSEKLFF